Below are 8 T cell receptor beta chains sequenced from a single sample in a study of blood T cell repertoires in COVID-19. Measured with immunoSEQ multiplex PCR; TCRdb has only the in-frame clones, and not every one. The profile shows about 190,000 clones, roughly 80% of them singletons. Sequencing used peripheral blood. Receptor source: a man in his sixties with acute or convalescent COVID-19.

This chain joins TRBV5-1 and TRBJ2-2; 9 bases line up with TRBD1. The CDR3 consists of 15 residues. The junction had 5 bases not matched to a gene; V was cut back by 2 bases and J by 6 bases. Germline V gives CDR1 SGHRS, CDR2 YFSETQ. The CDR3, as DNA: TGCGCCAGCAGCTTTGGGGACAGGGAAGCCGGGGAGCTGTTTTTT. Translating gives CASSFGDREAGELFF. The whole variable domain, filled in from reference TRBV5-1 and TRBJ2-2, reads KAGVTQTPRYLIKTRGQQVTLSCSPISGHRSVSWYQQTPGQGLQFLFEYFSETQRNKGNFPGRFSGRQFSNSRSEMNVSTLELGDSALYLCASSFGDREAGELFFGEGSRLTVL.

V usage is TRBV7-2 and J usage is TRBJ1-6; D is unresolved. Germline CDR1 is SGHTA and CDR2 is FQGNSA. V was cut by 3 bases and J by 8 bases, with 5 bases left in between. This CDR3 has 12 amino acids. CDR3 bases: TGTGCCAGCAGCTTTGCGGATTCACCCCTCCACTTT. Translation: CASSFADSPLHF. Looking up the rest from reference TRBV7-2 and TRBJ1-6 gives the full variable domain: GAGVSQSPSNKVTEKGKDVELRCDPISGHTALYWYRQSLGQGLEFLIYFQGNSAPDKSGLPSDRFSAERTGGSVSTLTIQRTQQEDSAVYLCASSFADSPLHFGNGTRLTVT.

The CDR3 DNA reads as TGTGCCAGCAGTGAACTGAACAGTGCTGATCAGCCCCAGCATTTT. This gives the protein CASSELNSADQPQHF. The chain employs TRBV2 and TRBJ1-5; D not certain. CDR3 length: 15 amino acids. CDR1 and CDR2 from the germline V gene are SNHLY and FYNNEI. Trimming took off 2 bases at V and 5 bases at J, with 13 bases between the two ends.

V usage is TRBV30 and J usage is TRBJ2-4, with 11 bases that match TRBD2. The CDR3 consists of 19 residues. With V trimmed by 0 bases and J by 0 bases, 10 bases remained unmatched. CDR1 is GTSNPN and CDR2 is SVGIG in the germline V gene (reference sequence). The CDR3 region is CAWSVPLAGGRVAKNIQYF. In DNA, the CDR3 is TGTGCCTGGAGTGTACCCCTAGCGGGGGGAAGGGTAGCCAAAAACATTCAGTACTTC.

This chain joins TRBV7-6 and TRBJ2-1; 8 bases are a match to TRBD2. There are 16 residues in the CDR3. The germline V gene encodes CDR1 SGHVS and CDR2 FNYEAQ. The junction had 13 bases not matched to a gene; V was cut back by 5 bases and J by 7 bases. The DNA of the CDR3 is TGTGCCAGCAGCCTAACGGGACTAGTGACGGGTAATGAGCAGTTCTTC. Its protein product is CASSLTGLVTGNEQFF.

This clone has only one observation. V is TRBV7-2 and J is TRBJ1-3; TRBD1 might be the D (5 bases). Germline CDR1 and CDR2: SGHTA and FQGNSA. Deletions cut 3 bases from V and 2 bases from J, with 8 bases between. The CDR3 runs 14 residues. The CDR3 DNA reads TGTGCCAGCAGCTTCAGGGCGGCTGGAAACACCATATATTTT. Translation gives CASSFRAAGNTIYF.

The chain carries TRBV19 and TRBJ1-5; 11 bases are a match to TRBD1. The CDR3 sequence is 16 residues long. In germline, CDR1 is LNHDA, CDR2 SQIVND (reference sequence). J was trimmed by 6 bases and V by 2 bases; bases with no gene match: 6. This chain's CDR3 is CASSITPGQGGQPQHF. The CDR3 nucleotides are TGTGCCAGTAGTATAACCCCGGGACAGGGGGGTCAGCCCCAGCATTTT. Full variable domain (rest looked up from reference TRBV19 and TRBJ1-5): DGGITQSPKYLFRKEGQNVTLSCEQNLNHDAMYWYRQDPGQGLRLIYYSQIVNDFQKGDIAEGYSVSREKKESFPLTVTSAQKNPTAFYLCASSITPGQGGQPQHFGDGTRLSIL.

This chain links TRBV5-4 with TRBJ1-6; D perhaps matches TRBD1 (6 bases). CDR1 and CDR2 from the germline V gene are SGHNT and YYREEE (reference sequence). This CDR3 has 15 amino acids. Trimming took 3 bases from V and 7 from J, leaving 14 bases between them. This CDR3 is CASSSRGGVNSPLHF. The DNA of the CDR3 is TGTGCCAGCAGCTCCAGAGGGGGGGTGAATTCACCCCTCCACTTT. Variable domain in full (rest from reference TRBV5-4 and TRBJ1-6): ETGVTQSPTHLIKTRGQQVTLRCSSQSGHNTVSWYQQALGQGPQFIFQYYREEENGRGNFPPRFSGLQFPNYSSELNVNALELDDSALYLCASSSRGGVNSPLHFGNGTRLTVT.